Listed below are T cell receptor beta chains from one sample, sequenced in a study of human T cells and chemical hapten exposure. MiXCR, applied by TCRdb to the RACE reads, yields one record per CDR3 protein. The sample yields about 45,000 distinct CDR3 sequences, 3.5% to 4.5% seen once. Sequenced sample: whole blood. These receptor sequences come from a human donor in good health. Some clones in this sample may be carry-over from other donors' samples. Both conserved end residues are part of each CDR3. D genes are given only for firm matches. Clone size is shown for a subset of rows, as once, few, many or a class of expanded clone.

j_call clone_size v_call d_call cdr3_aa cdr3_nt
TRBJ2-2 many TRBV11-3 . CASSLGGTPNTGELFF TGTGCCAGCAGCTTAGGAGGGACTCCTAACACCGGGGAGCTGTTTTTT
TRBJ2-1 many TRBV10-2 TRBD2 CASTIILLNLAGDYNEQFF TGCGCCAGCACGATAATACTATTAAACCTAGCGGGAGATTACAATGAGCAGTTCTTC
TRBJ2-6 many TRBV12-3/TRBV12-4 . CASSLWDSGANVLTF TGTGCCAGCAGTTTATGGGACTCTGGGGCCAACGTCCTGACTTTC
TRBJ2-1 many TRBV27 . CASSIGNEQFF TGTGCCAGCAGTATCGGAAATGAGCAGTTCTTC
TRBJ1-5 few TRBV12-3/TRBV12-4 TRBD1 CASMIQGGQPQHF TGTGCCAGCATGATACAGGGGGGACAGCCCCAGCATTTT
TRBJ2-7 many TRBV11-2 . CASSPPGGSPYEQYF TGTGCCAGCAGCCCTCCCGGCGGGTCTCCCTACGAGCAGTACTTC
TRBJ1-6 many TRBV12-3/TRBV12-4 TRBD1 CASSLRTGAKNSPLHF TGTGCCAGCAGTTTACGGACAGGGGCAAAGAATTCACCCCTCCACTTT
TRBJ2-5 many TRBV28 . CASSLLSETQYF TGTGCCAGCAGTTTATTGTCGGAGACCCAGTACTTC
TRBJ1-2 few TRBV6-1 . CASSLTGSHGYTF TGTGCCAGCAGCCTTACAGGGTCCCATGGCTACACCTTC
TRBJ1-1 many TRBV6-5 TRBD1 CASLEGTGGWNTEAFF TGTGCCAGCCTAGAAGGGACAGGGGGGTGGAACACTGAAGCTTTCTTT
TRBJ2-3 . TRBV24-1 . CATSDPGHTDTQYF TGTGCCACCAGTGACCCCGGGCACACAGATACGCAGTATTTT
TRBJ1-1 many TRBV29-1 TRBD1 CSVETGVGTEAFF TGCAGCGTGGAAACAGGGGTTGGGACTGAAGCTTTCTTT
TRBJ2-3 few TRBV14 . CASSQDGPFAAKDTQYF TGTGCCAGCAGCCAAGACGGGCCCTTCGCAGCGAAAGATACGCAGTATTTT
TRBJ2-2 many TRBV29-1 . CSVDGPSTGELFF TGCAGCGTTGACGGCCCGAGCACCGGGGAGCTGTTTTTT
TRBJ2-3 few TRBV24-1 . CATSDLVFASTDTQYF TGTGCCACCAGTGATTTAGTCTTCGCTAGCACAGATACGCAGTATTTT
TRBJ2-5 many TRBV29-1 . CSVVRSGETQYF TGCAGCGTTGTAAGGTCGGGGGAGACCCAGTACTTC
TRBJ1-1 many TRBV2 TRBD1 CASRPTGDVAFF TGTGCCAGCAGGCCTACAGGGGACGTAGCTTTCTTT
TRBJ2-7 many TRBV5-1 . CASSLASSYEQYF TGCGCCAGCAGCTTGGCCTCCAGCTACGAGCAGTACTTC
TRBJ2-5 many TRBV15 TRBD2 CATSRDRAGEGETQYF TGTGCCACCAGCAGAGATCGCGCGGGAGAGGGCGAGACCCAGTACTTC
TRBJ1-6 many TRBV29-1 . CSVAEIGSPLHF TGCAGCGTTGCAGAAATCGGTTCACCCCTCCACTTT
TRBJ1-5 many TRBV18 . CASSPEGGGDQPQHF TGTGCCAGCTCACCGGAAGGGGGGGGCGATCAGCCCCAGCATTTT
TRBJ2-3 few TRBV4-2 . CASSQVLSPDTQYF TGTGCCAGCAGCCAAGTTTTGTCCCCAGATACGCAGTATTTT
TRBJ2-1 many TRBV5-5 TRBD1 CASSLVTGNNEQFF TGTGCCAGCAGCTTGGTGACAGGGAATAATGAGCAGTTCTTC
TRBJ2-7 many TRBV6-5 . CASSPRTFEDEQYF TGTGCCAGCAGTCCACGGACTTTCGAGGACGAGCAGTACTTC
TRBJ1-5 many TRBV28 . CASSFAGRSNQPQHF TGTGCCAGCAGTTTCGCAGGGCGTAGCAATCAGCCCCAGCATTTT
TRBJ2-3 few TRBV28 . CASSPVHGGGPQDTQYF TGTGCCAGCAGTCCCGTCCATGGTGGGGGCCCCCAAGATACGCAGTATTTT
TRBJ1-1 many TRBV29-1 . CSVGIGEITEAFF TGCAGCGTTGGTATAGGGGAAATCACTGAAGCTTTCTTT
TRBJ1-5 many TRBV10-3 . CAISESYPGAQHF TGTGCCATCAGTGAGTCGTATCCGGGGGCCCAGCATTTT
TRBJ1-1 many TRBV29-1 . CSVVFDRRLNTEAFF TGCAGCGTTGTTTTTGACAGACGTTTGAACACTGAAGCTTTCTTT
TRBJ2-2 few TRBV19 . CASRIFTGELFF TGTGCCAGTAGGATATTCACCGGGGAGCTGTTTTTT
TRBJ2-7 many TRBV6-5 . CASSQGVSYEQYF TGTGCCAGCAGTCAAGGGGTCTCCTACGAGCAGTACTTC
TRBJ2-2 many TRBV6-5 . CASSYSQGRNTGELFF TGTGCCAGCAGTTACTCCCAGGGAAGAAACACCGGGGAGCTGTTTTTT
TRBJ2-3 . TRBV29-1 . CSARSVGADTQYF TGCAGCGCCAGAAGCGTGGGCGCAGATACGCAGTATTTT
TRBJ2-6 few TRBV3-1 . CASSQDASGANVLTF TGTGCCAGCAGCCAAGACGCCTCTGGGGCCAACGTCCTGACTTTC
TRBJ2-3 many TRBV18 . CASSPGGPSMSTDTQYF TGTGCCAGCTCACCCGGAGGGCCCTCGATGAGCACAGATACGCAGTATTTT
TRBJ2-7 . TRBV6-2/TRBV6-3 . CASSLAQNYEQYF TGTGCCAGCAGTTTAGCCCAGAATTACGAGCAGTACTTC
TRBJ1-3 . TRBV3-1 . CASSQTLGNTIYF TGTGCCAGCAGCCAGACACTTGGAAACACCATATATTTT
TRBJ2-3 few TRBV6-5 TRBD1 CATIRDRSTDTQYF TGTGCCACGATCCGGGACAGAAGCACAGATACGCAGTATTTT
TRBJ1-5 many TRBV20-1 . CSAKDRSNQPQHF TGCAGTGCAAAAGATCGGTCTAATCAGCCCCAGCATTTT